This T cell receptor (beta chain) was observed in a study of T cell responses to AZD1222 COVID-19 vaccine. Overall study results and limits: At baseline, just five to seven AZD1222 recipients tested seropositive. Nearly half of the spike-specific TCRs reportedly recognize variant regions that carry no mutations.

TCRdb's copy holds only in-frame clones and misses some; the assay was immunoSEQ multiplex PCR. The sample carries around 140,000 clones, 85% to 95% recorded once. Per germline, CDR1 MRHNA and CDR2 SNTAGT. The CDR3 loop spans 15 amino acids. The V end was cut by 3 bases, the J end by 0 bases, with 10 bases between. This clone was detected a few times. Its antigen is currently unknown. The specimen comprised peripheral blood, sampled on day 0 of AZD1222 vaccination. This chain links TRBV6-4 with TRBJ2-3, with D possibly matching TRBD2 (5 bases). The sequence was obtained from an adult in good health. The CDR3: CASSEGSASTDTQYF. The CDR3 nucleotides are TGTGCCAGCAGTGAGGGGAGTGCTAGCACAGATACGCAGTATTTT.